This TCR beta chain comes out of a study of shared clonotypes between healthy human individuals. General observations from the study: Clonotype sharing among donors was expected to depend on sequencing depth.

Trimming took off 4 bases at V and 0 bases at J, with 10 bases between the two ends. CDR3 length: 14 amino acids. Germline V gene sequence: CDR1 MNHNS, CDR2 SASEGT. Genomic DNA of each subset was evenly split across several immunoSEQ plates. Per the original methods: ImmunoSEQ junction-only sequences lacked quality scores, so their filtering differed. Repertoires were generated with immunoSEQ multiplex PCR, while TCRdb's copy carries only in-frame clones and drops some. From that table come the V and J calls and clone size; the DNA was used to work out D and trimming. Among hundreds of thousands of clones listed, approximately 95% were seen once. On this clone itself: Its antigen is still unknown.

CD45RO-negative cells were positively selected for CCR7, leaving out terminally differentiated effector memory CD45RA+ cells. This chain connects TRBV6-1 to TRBJ2-7, with D maybe TRBD2 (5 bases). This TCR was sampled from a woman aged 25 to 45 in good health. The sample taken for sequencing was naive CD8+ T cells sorted from blood. CDR3 nucleotide sequence: TGTGCCAGCAGTGGAGGGAGAGGCTCCTACGAGCAGTACTTC. Amino acids: CASSGGRGSYEQYF.